The 3 T cell receptor beta chains given below trace back to one sample, sequenced in a study of cytomegalovirus exposure and HLA in healthy donors. The PCR used 60 Vbeta and 13 Jbeta primers. The data were produced by immunoSEQ multiplex PCR, yet TCRdb's version contains in-frame clones alone and is incomplete. The data show 65,000 or so clones, with 70% to 85% seen just once and about 3.6% held by the top ten. Sequencing used PBMCs. The source of these receptors is a woman in her 40s in good health and CMV-seropositive.

This clone was seen only once. V and J are TRBV19 and TRBJ1-1, with 11 bases fitting TRBD1. The CDR3 is 17 amino acids. Unmatched junction bases numbered 15, after V lost 5 bases and J lost 7 bases. Germline V gene sequence: CDR1 LNHDA, CDR2 SQIVND (reference sequence). This CDR3 reads CASSGTGGNHLLGEAFF. DNA for the CDR3: TGTGCCAGTAGTGGGACAGGGGGTAACCACCTTCTGGGTGAAGCTTTCTTT.

The chain links TRBV7-2 to TRBJ2-5; no clear D. V shed 2 bases and J shed 4 bases, with 8 bases lying between them. CDR1 is SGHTA, CDR2 FQGNSA, per germline. This CDR3 has 13 residues. CDR3 region: CASSLTRVETQYF. As DNA, the CDR3 is TGTGCCAGCAGCTTAACCCGGGTAGAGACCCAGTACTTC.

V is TRBV4-1 and J is TRBJ2-7, with 10 nucleotides matching TRBD2. J gave up 0 bases and V 1 base, and 9 bases lay outside the gene matches. This CDR3 contains 18 residues. CDR1 is MGHRA, CDR2 YSYEKL, per germline. The CDR3, as DNA: TGCGCCAGCAGCCAAGGGCCTAGCGGGGGCCTTAGCTCCTACGAGCAGTACTTC. Its translation: CASSQGPSGGLSSYEQYF.